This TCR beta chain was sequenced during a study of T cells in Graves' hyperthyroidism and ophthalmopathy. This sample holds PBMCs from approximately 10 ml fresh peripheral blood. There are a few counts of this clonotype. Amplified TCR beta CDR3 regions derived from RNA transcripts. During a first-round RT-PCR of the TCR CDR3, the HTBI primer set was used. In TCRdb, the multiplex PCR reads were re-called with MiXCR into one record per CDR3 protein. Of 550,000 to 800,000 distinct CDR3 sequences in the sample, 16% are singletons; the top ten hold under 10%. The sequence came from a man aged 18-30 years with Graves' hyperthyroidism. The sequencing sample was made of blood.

CDR3: CSVADKPHTEAFF. The CDR3, as DNA: TGCAGCGTGGCAGACAAACCCCACACTGAAGCTTTCTTT. The chain uses TRBV29-1 and TRBJ1-1; no clear D. This CDR3 comprises 13 residues. V gave up 6 bases and J gave up 3 bases, with 14 bases separating them. The germline V gene encodes CDR1 SQVTM and CDR2 ANQGSEA.